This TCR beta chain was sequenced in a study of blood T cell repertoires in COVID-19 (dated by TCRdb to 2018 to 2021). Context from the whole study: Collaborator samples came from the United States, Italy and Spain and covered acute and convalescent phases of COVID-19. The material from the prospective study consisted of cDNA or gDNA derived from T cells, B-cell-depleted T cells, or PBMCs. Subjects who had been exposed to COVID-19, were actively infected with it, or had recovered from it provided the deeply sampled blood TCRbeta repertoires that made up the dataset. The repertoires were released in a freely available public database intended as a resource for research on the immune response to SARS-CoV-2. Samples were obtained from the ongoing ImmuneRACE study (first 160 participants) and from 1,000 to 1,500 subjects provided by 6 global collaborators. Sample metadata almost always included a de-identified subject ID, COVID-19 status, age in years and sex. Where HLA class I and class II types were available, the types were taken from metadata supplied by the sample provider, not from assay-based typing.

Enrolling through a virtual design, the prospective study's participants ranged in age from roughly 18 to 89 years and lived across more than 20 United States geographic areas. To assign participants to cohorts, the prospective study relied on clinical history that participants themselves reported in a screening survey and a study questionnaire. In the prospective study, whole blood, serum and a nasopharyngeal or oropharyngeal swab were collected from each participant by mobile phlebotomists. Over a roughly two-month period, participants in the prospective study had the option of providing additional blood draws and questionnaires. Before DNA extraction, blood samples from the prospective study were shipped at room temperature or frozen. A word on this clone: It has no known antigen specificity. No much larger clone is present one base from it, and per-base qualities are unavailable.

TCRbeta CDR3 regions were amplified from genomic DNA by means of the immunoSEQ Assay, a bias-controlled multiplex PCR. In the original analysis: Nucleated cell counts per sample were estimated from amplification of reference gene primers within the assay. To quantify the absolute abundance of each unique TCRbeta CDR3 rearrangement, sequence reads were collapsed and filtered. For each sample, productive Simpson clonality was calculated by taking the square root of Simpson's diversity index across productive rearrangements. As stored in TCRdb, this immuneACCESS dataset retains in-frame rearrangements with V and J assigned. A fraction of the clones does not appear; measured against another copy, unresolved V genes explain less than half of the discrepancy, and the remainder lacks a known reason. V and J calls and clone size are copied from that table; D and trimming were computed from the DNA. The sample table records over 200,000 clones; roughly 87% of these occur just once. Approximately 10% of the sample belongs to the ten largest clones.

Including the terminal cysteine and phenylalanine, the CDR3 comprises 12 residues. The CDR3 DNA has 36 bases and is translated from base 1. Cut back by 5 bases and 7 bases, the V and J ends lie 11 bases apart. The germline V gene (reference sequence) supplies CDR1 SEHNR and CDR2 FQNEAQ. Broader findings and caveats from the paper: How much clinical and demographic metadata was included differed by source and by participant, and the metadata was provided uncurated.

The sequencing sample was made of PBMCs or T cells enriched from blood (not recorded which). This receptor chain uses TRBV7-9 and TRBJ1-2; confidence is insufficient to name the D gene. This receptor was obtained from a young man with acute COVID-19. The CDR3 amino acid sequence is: CASSPDPGGYTF. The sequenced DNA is TGTGCCAGCAGCCCCGACCCAGGTGGCTACACCTTC.